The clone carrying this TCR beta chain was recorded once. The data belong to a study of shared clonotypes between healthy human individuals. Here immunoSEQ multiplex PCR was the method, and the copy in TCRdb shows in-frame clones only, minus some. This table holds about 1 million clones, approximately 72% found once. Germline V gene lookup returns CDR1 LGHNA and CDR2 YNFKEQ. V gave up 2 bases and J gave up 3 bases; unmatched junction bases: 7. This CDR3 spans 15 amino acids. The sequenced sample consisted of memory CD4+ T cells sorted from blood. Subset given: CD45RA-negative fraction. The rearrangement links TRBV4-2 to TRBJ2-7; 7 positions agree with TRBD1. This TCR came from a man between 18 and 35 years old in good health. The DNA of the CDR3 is TGTGCCAGCAGCCAACGCCCATCAGGGGGCTACGAGCAGTACTTC. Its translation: CASSQRPSGGYEQYF.